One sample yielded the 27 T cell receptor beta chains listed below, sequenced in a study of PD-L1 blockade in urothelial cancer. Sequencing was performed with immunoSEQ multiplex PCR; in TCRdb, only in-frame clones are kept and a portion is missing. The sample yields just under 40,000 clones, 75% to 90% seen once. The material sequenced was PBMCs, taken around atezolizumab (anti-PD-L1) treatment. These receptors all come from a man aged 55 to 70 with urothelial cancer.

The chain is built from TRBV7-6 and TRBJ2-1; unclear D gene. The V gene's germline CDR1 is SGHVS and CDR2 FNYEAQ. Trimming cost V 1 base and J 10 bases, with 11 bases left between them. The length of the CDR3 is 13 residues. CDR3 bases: TGTGCCAGCAGCTTAGGGGCGACAAGGGAGCAGTTCTTC. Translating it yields CASSLGATREQFF.

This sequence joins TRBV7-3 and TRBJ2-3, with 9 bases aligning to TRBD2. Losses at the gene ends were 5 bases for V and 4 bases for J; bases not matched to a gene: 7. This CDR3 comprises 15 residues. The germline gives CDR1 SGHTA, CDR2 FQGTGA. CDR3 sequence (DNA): TGTGCCAGCAGCCGGCGGGGGGGGAGCGCAGATACGCAGTATTTT. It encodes CASSRRGGSADTQYF. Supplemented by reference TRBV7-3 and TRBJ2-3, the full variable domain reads GAGVSQTPSNKVTEKGKYVELRCDPISGHTALYWYRQSLGQGPEFLIYFQGTGAADDSGLPNDRFFAVRPEGSVSTLKIQRTERGDSAVYLCASSRRGGSADTQYFGPGTRLTVL.

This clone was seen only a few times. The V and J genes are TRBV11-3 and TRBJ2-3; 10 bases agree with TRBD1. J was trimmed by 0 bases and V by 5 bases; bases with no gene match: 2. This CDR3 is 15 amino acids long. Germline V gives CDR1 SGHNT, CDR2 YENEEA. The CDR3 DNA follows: TGTGCCAGCAGCCCGGGACAGGGGAGCACAGATACGCAGTATTTT. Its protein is CASSPGQGSTDTQYF. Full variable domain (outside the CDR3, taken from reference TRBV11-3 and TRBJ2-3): EAGVVQSPRYKIIEKKQPVAFWCNPISGHNTLYWYLQNLGQGPELLIRYENEEAVDDSQLPKDRFSAERLKGVDSTLKIQPAELGDSAVYLCASSPGQGSTDTQYFGPGTRLTVL.

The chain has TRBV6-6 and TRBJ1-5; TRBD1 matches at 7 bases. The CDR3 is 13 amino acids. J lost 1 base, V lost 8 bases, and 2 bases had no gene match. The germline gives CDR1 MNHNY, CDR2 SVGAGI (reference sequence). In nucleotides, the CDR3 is TGTGCCAGCCAGGGGGACAGCAATCAGCCCCAGCATTTT. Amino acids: CASQGDSNQPQHF.

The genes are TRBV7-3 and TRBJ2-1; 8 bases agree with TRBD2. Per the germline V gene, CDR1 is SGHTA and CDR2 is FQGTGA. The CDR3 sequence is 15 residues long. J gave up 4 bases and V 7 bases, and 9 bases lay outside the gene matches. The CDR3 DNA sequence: TGTGCCAGCACTTTGGAAGCGGGAGCTTACAATGAGCAGTTCTTC. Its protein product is CASTLEAGAYNEQFF. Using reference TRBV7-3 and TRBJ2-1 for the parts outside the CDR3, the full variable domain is GAGVSQTPSNKVTEKGKYVELRCDPISGHTALYWYRQSLGQGPEFLIYFQGTGAADDSGLPNDRFFAVRPEGSVSTLKIQRTERGDSAVYLCASTLEAGAYNEQFFGPGTRLTVL.

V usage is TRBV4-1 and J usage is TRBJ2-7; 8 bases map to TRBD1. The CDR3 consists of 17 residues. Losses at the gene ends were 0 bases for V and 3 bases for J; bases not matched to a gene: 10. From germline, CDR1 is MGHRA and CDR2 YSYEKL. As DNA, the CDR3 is TGCGCCAGCAGCCAAGATACAGGGACAGGCGACTTCTACGAGCAGTACTTC. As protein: CASSQDTGTGDFYEQYF.

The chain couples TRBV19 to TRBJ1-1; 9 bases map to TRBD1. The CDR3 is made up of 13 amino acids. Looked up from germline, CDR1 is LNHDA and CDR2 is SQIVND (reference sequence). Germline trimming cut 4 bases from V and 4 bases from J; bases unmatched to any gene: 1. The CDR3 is CASSRGQGTEAFF. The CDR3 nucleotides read TGTGCCAGTAGTAGGGGACAGGGCACTGAAGCTTTCTTT.

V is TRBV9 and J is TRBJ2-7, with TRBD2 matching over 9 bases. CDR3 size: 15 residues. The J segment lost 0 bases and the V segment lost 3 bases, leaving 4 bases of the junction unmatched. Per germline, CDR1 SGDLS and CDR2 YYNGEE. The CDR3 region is CASSGPSGTSYEQYF. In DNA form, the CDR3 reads TGTGCCAGCAGCGGTCCTAGCGGGACCTCCTACGAGCAGTACTTC.

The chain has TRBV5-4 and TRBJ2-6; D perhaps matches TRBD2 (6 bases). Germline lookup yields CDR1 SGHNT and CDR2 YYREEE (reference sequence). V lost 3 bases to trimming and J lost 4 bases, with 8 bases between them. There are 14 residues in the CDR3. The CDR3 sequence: CASSWEDGANVLTF. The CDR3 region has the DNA TGTGCCAGCAGCTGGGAGGACGGGGCCAACGTCCTGACTTTC.

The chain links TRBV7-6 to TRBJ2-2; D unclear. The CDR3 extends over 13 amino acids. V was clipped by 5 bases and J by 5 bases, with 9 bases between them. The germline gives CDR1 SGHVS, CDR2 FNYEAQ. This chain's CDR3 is CASSTLETGELFF. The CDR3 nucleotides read TGTGCCAGCAGCACGCTAGAAACCGGGGAGCTGTTTTTT.

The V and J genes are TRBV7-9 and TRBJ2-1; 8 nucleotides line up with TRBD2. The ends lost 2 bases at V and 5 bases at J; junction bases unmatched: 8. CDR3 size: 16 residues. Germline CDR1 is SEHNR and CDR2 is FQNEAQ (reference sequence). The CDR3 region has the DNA TGTGCCAGCAGCTTAAGTAACGGGGGGGTCAACAATGAGCAGTTCTTC. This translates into CASSLSNGGVNNEQFF.

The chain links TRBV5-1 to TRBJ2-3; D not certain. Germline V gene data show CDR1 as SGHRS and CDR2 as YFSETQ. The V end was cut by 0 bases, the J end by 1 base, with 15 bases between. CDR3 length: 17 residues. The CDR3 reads CASSLAPPERGTDTQYF. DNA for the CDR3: TGCGCCAGCAGCTTGGCCCCCCCCGAACGCGGCACAGATACGCAGTATTTT.

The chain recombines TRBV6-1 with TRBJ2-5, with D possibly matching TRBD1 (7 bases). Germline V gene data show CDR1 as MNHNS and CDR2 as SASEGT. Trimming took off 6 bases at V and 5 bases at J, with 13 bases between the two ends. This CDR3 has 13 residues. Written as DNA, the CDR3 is TGTGCCAGCAGGCTGACAGGGAGGGAGACCCAGTACTTC. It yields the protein CASRLTGRETQYF.

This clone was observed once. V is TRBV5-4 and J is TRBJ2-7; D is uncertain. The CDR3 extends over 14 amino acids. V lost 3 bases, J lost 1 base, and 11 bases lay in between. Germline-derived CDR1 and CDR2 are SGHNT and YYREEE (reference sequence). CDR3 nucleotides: TGTGCCAGCAGCTCATCCACCGCGTCCTACGAGCAGTACTTC. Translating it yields CASSSSTASYEQYF.

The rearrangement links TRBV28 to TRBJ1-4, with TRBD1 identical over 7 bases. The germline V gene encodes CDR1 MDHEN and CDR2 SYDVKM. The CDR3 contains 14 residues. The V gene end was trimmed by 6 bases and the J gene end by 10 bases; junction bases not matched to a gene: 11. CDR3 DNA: TGTGCCAGCAGCCGCCCCGGGACAGATCCAAAACTGTTTTTT. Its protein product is CASSRPGTDPKLFF. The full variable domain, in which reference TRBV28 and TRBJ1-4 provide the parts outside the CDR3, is DVKVTQSSRYLVKRTGEKVFLECVQDMDHENMFWYRQDPGLGLRLIYFSYDVKMKEKGDIPEGYSVSREKKERFSLILESASTNQTSMYLCASSRPGTDPKLFFGSGTQLSVL.

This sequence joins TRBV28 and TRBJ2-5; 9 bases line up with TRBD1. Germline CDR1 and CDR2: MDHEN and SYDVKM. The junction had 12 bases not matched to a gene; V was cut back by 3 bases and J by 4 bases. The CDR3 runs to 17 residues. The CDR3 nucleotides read TGTGCCAGCAGTTTTTCCCCGGCCGGGACAGGGACAGAGACCCAGTACTTC. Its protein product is CASSFSPAGTGTETQYF.

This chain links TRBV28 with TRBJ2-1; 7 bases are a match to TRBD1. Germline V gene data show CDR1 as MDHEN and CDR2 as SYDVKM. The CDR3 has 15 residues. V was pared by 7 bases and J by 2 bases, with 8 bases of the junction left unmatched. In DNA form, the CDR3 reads TGTGCCAGCACCCTCCGGGACAGACCCTACAATGAGCAGTTCTTC. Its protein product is CASTLRDRPYNEQFF.

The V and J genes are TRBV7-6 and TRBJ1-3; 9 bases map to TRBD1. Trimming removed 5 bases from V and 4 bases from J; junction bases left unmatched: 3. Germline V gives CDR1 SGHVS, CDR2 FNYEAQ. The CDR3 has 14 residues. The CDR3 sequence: CASSPGQGGNTIYF. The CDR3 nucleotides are TGTGCCAGCAGCCCTGGACAGGGGGGAAACACCATATATTTT.

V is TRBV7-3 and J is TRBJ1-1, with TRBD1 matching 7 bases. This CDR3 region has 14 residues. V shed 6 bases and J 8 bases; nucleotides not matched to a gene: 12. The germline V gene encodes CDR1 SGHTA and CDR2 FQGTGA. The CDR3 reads CASRPTGDSTEAFF. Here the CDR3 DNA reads TGTGCCAGCAGGCCAACGGGGGACAGTACAGAAGCTTTCTTT.

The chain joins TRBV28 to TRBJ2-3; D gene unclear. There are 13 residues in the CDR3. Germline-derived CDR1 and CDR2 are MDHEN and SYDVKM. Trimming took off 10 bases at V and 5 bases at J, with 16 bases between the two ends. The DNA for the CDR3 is TGTGCCACCGCGGTTCAAGGAATAGATACGCAGTATTTT. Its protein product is CATAVQGIDTQYF. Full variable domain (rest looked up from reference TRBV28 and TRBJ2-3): DVKVTQSSRYLVKRTGEKVFLECVQDMDHENMFWYRQDPGLGLRLIYFSYDVKMKEKGDIPEGYSVSREKKERFSLILESASTNQTSMYLCATAVQGIDTQYFGPGTRLTVL.

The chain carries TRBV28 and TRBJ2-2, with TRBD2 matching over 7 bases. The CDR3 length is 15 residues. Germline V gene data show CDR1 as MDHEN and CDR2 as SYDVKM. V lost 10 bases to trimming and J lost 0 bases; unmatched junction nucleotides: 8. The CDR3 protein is CATAWAGANTGELFF. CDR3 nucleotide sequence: TGTGCCACAGCGTGGGCGGGGGCGAACACCGGGGAGCTGTTTTTT.

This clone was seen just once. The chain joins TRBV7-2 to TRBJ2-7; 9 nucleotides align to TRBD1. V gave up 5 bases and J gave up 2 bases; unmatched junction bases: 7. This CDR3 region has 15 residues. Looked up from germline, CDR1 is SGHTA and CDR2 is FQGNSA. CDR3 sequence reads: CASSGGQGNTYEQYF. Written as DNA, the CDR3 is TGTGCCAGCAGCGGGGGACAGGGAAACACCTACGAGCAGTACTTC.

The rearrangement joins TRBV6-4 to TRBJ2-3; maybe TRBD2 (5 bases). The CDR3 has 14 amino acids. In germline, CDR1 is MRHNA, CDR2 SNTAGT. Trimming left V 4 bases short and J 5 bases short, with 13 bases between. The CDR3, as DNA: TGTGCCAGCAGTGCCCTGAATGGGAGAGATACGCAGTATTTT. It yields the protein CASSALNGRDTQYF.

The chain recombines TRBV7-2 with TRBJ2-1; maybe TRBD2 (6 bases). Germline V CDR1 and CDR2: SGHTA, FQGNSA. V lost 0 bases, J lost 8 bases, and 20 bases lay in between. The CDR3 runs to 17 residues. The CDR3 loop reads CASSLAHRLDVGDEQFF. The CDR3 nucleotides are TGTGCCAGCAGCTTAGCCCACCGACTAGACGTAGGCGATGAGCAGTTCTTC.

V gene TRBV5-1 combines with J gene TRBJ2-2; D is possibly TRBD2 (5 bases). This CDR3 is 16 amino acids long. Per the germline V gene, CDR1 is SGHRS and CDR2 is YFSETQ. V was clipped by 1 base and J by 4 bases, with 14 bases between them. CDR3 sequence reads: CASSLTGQGGTGELFF. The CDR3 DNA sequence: TGCGCCAGCAGCTTGACCGGCCAAGGAGGCACCGGGGAGCTGTTTTTT.

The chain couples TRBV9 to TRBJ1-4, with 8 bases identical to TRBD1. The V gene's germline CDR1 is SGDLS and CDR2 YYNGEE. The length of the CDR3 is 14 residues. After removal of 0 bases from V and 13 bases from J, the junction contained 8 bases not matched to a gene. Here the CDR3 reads CASSVDQGAGSLFF. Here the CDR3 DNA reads TGTGCCAGCAGCGTAGATCAGGGGGCAGGTTCACTGTTTTTT.

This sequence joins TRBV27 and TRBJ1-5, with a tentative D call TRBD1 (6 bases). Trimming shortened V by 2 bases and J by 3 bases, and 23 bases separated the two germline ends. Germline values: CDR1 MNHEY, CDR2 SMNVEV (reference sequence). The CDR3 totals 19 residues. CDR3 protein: CASSLGGLSGGRSNQPQHF. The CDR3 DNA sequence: TGTGCCAGCAGTTTAGGGGGACTGTCGGGGGGCCGGTCCAATCAGCCCCAGCATTTT.